The entry below describes one T cell receptor (beta chain). This sample is drawn from a study of radiotherapy plus CTLA-4 blockade in lung cancer. The protocol was immunoSEQ multiplex PCR, while the TCRdb copy is restricted to in-frame clones and leaves out a portion. This table has about 66,000 clones, about 80% appearing once. Germline-derived CDR1 and CDR2 are LNHDA and SQIVND (reference sequence). The CDR3 length is 15 residues. The J segment lost 3 bases and the V segment lost 5 bases, leaving 9 bases of the junction unmatched. The source of this sequence is a human donor with non-small cell lung cancer who had a partial response to radiotherapy plus ipilimumab. This material consisted of peripheral blood, taken from a patient treated with radiotherapy plus ipilimumab. The J gene is TRBJ1-2, the V gene TRBV19, with 7 bases fitting TRBD1. In DNA form, the CDR3 reads TGTGCCAGTAGTTATCTAGACAGGGTGGACTATGGCTACACCTTC. The encoded protein is CASSYLDRVDYGYTF.